The 16 T cell receptor beta chains given below trace back to one sample, sequenced in a study of response to subunit inactivated influenza vaccine. TCRdb analysed the RT-PCR reads with MiXCR anew, one entry per CDR3 protein. The data hold hundreds of thousands of distinct CDR3 sequences, with approximately 11% observed a single time. The sample consisted of PBMCs from blood, taken roughly 47 days after vaccination. The receptors shown here come from a man in his fifties or sixties who received an inactivated influenza vaccine.

The chain employs TRBV11-2 and TRBJ1-5; 7 positions agree with TRBD1. Germline trimming cut 5 bases from V and 0 bases from J; bases unmatched to any gene: 13. From germline, CDR1 is SGHAT and CDR2 FQNNGV. The CDR3 is made up of 18 amino acids. CDR3 bases: TGTGCCAGCAGCCCCACAGGGGCGAAGTCCAATAGCAATCAGCCCCAGCATTTT. It is translated as CASSPTGAKSNSNQPQHF.

This clonotype was detected a few times. The chain links TRBV12-3 or TRBV12-4 to TRBJ2-3; TRBD1 agrees at 12 bases. The CDR3 sequence is 17 residues long. V gave up 6 bases and J gave up 2 bases; unmatched junction bases: 9. DNA of the CDR3: TGTGCCAGCAGCCTTGGGGGACAGGGGGCCTTCACAGATACGCAGTATTTT. It yields the protein CASSLGGQGAFTDTQYF.

The V gene is TRBV5-1, the J gene TRBJ2-3, with D unclear. Germline V CDR1 and CDR2: SGHRS, YFSETQ. Deletions cut 0 bases from V and 4 bases from J, with 6 bases between. This CDR3 has 13 amino acids. The CDR3 reads CASSLARPDTQYF. The CDR3 coding sequence is TGCGCCAGCAGCTTGGCCCGCCCAGATACGCAGTATTTT.

V gene TRBV12-3 or TRBV12-4 combines with J gene TRBJ2-3; D unresolved. The CDR3 runs to 16 residues. Between the trimmed V and J ends, which lost 8 bases and 9 bases, there was a span of 27 bases. This CDR3 reads CASLSHGPNLGKTQYF. For the CDR3, the DNA is TGTGCCAGCCTGTCACACGGGCCGAATCTAGGCAAGACGCAGTATTTT.

The chain uses TRBV27 and TRBJ2-2; 9 bases are a match to TRBD2. The CDR3 spans 15 residues. Germline trimming cut 6 bases from V and 2 bases from J; bases unmatched to any gene: 4. Germline V gives CDR1 MNHEY, CDR2 SMNVEV (reference sequence). The CDR3 region is CASRRTSENTGELFF. CDR3 nucleotide sequence: TGTGCCAGCAGGCGGACTAGCGAAAACACCGGGGAGCTGTTTTTT.

This clonotype was detected a few times. The chain joins TRBV4-3 to TRBJ1-2; D perhaps matches TRBD1 (6 bases). The CDR3 runs 17 residues. Germline CDR1 reads LGHNA; CDR2 reads YSLEER. Trimming removed 0 bases at V and 2 bases at J, with 16 bases between. The CDR3 region is CASSQDPGQGTNYGYTF. The CDR3 DNA sequence: TGCGCCAGCAGCCAAGATCCAGGGCAGGGGACAAACTATGGCTACACCTTC.

This chain joins TRBV7-9 and TRBJ2-5, with TRBD1 matching 7 bases. Germline CDR1 is SEHNR and CDR2 is FQNEAQ (reference sequence). V was pared by 5 bases and J by 5 bases, with 2 bases of the junction left unmatched. CDR3 length: 12 residues. In DNA, the CDR3 is TGTGCCAGCAGCAAACAGGGGGAGACCCAGTACTTC. Amino acids: CASSKQGETQYF.

In its sample, this clonotype was seen many times. This chain links TRBV10-3 with TRBJ1-1, with D perhaps matching TRBD1 (5 bases). CDR3 length: 13 amino acids. Germline assignment: CDR1 ENHRY and CDR2 SYGVKD. Trimming cost V 4 bases and J 2 bases, with 8 bases left between them. CDR3 in amino acids: CAISGQRNTEAFF. CDR3 nucleotide sequence: TGTGCCATCAGTGGACAGCGAAACACTGAAGCTTTCTTT.

This clonotype was seen a few times. This chain connects TRBV7-2 to TRBJ2-7, with a tentative D call TRBD1 (5 bases). Deletions cut 5 bases from V and 2 bases from J, with 13 bases between. Germline CDR1 is SGHTA and CDR2 is FQGNSA. This CDR3 contains 14 residues. Here the CDR3 DNA reads TGTGCCAGCAGCCTAGGACATGGGCCCTACGAGCAGTACTTC. This encodes CASSLGHGPYEQYF.

This clonotype was counted ten times or more. The rearrangement links TRBV10-3 to TRBJ2-7, with 9 bases identical to TRBD2. The CDR3 spans 15 residues. J gave up 1 base and V 6 bases, and 7 bases lay outside the gene matches. Germline loops: CDR1 ENHRY, CDR2 SYGVKD. CDR3 sequence: CAIRNSGSLSYEQYF. CDR3 nucleotide sequence: TGTGCCATCAGGAATAGCGGGAGTTTGTCCTACGAGCAGTACTTC.

The sample holds many counts of this clonotype. The rearrangement links TRBV15 to TRBJ1-4; 7 nucleotides align to TRBD1. The ends lost 2 bases at V and 5 bases at J; junction bases unmatched: 8. CDR1 and CDR2 (germline): LNHNV, YYDKDF (reference sequence). This CDR3 is built from 16 residues. The CDR3 sequence: CATSRILGGLNEKLFF. CDR3 DNA: TGTGCCACCAGCAGAATTTTAGGGGGCCTAAATGAAAAACTGTTTTTT.

This clonotype was seen a few times. J is TRBJ2-5 and V is TRBV10-3, with D perhaps matching TRBD2 (6 bases). Germline-derived CDR1 and CDR2 are ENHRY and SYGVKD. V shed 4 bases and J shed 3 bases, with 9 bases lying between them. This CDR3 comprises 13 residues. The CDR3, as DNA: TGTGCCATCAGTGGGACTAACGAAGAGACCCAGTACTTC. Protein sequence: CAISGTNEETQYF.

This clonotype has only a few counts. The gene calls are TRBV10-3 and TRBJ2-7; D uncertain. Trimming removed 4 bases at V and 2 bases at J, with 12 bases between. CDR1 is ENHRY, CDR2 SYGVKD, per germline. The CDR3 is made up of 14 amino acids. CDR3 region: CAISALSPAYEQYF. CDR3 sequence (DNA): TGTGCCATCAGTGCTTTAAGCCCTGCCTACGAGCAGTACTTC.

This clonotype was detected many times. In DNA form, the CDR3 reads TGTGCCAGCAGCTTAGGCACCAAGAGCTACGAGCAGTACTTC. It codes for CASSLGTKSYEQYF. This chain uses TRBV7-6 with TRBJ2-7, with unresolved D. Germline V gene lookup returns CDR1 SGHVS and CDR2 FNYEAQ. V was trimmed by 1 base and J by 3 bases, leaving 10 bases between them. The CDR3 extends over 14 amino acids.

Ten or more counts support this clonotype. V usage is TRBV24-1 and J usage is TRBJ2-1; 10 nucleotides line up with TRBD2. Trimming removed 2 bases from V and 6 bases from J; junction bases left unmatched: 9. The germline V gene has CDR1 KGHDR and CDR2 SFDVKD. The CDR3 loop spans 17 amino acids. In DNA, the CDR3 is TGTGCCACCAGTGATTCGACCAGCGGGAGGGCCCTCAATGAGCAGTTCTTC. This sequence encodes CATSDSTSGRALNEQFF.

In this sample, this clonotype turned up a few times. This rearrangement joins TRBV12-3 or TRBV12-4 to TRBJ1-2; D remains ambiguous. V was cut by 6 bases and J by 2 bases, with 10 bases left in between. This CDR3 contains 13 residues. As DNA, the CDR3 is TGTGCCAGCAGCAACGACGGAAACTATGGCTACACCTTC. This encodes CASSNDGNYGYTF.